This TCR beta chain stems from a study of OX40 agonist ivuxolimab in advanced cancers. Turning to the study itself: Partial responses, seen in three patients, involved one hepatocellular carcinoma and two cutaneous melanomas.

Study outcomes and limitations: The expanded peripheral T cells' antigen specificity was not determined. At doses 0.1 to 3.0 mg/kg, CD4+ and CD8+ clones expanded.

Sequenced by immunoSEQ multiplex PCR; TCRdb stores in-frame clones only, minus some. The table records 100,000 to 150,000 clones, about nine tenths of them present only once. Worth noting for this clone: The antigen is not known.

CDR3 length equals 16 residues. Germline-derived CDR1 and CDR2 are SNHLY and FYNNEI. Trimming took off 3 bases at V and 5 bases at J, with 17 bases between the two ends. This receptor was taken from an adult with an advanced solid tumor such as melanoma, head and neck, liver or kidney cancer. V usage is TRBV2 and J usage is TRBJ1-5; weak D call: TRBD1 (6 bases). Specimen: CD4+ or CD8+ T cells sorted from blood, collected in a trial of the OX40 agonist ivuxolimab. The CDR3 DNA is TGTGCCAGCAGTGATGTGGGACAAGGAGGAGATCAGCCCCAGCATTTT. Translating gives CASSDVGQGGDQPQHF.